These 2 T cell receptor beta chains came from one sample sequenced in a study of CD4+ T cells in melanoma. Assay used: immunoSEQ multiplex PCR; TCRdb lists only in-frame clones, some missing. The sample consists of about 55,000 clones, roughly three quarters of them appearing once. Sequenced input: tumor tissue. Receptor source: a human donor with melanoma.

The chain links TRBV19 to TRBJ2-5, with 9 bases aligning to TRBD2. Germline CDR1 and CDR2: LNHDA and SQIVND (reference sequence). Losses at the gene ends were 4 bases for V and 6 bases for J; bases not matched to a gene: 9. The CDR3 is 15 amino acids. CDR3: CASSKLSSGEKTQYF. CDR3 nucleotide sequence: TGTGCCAGTAGTAAGTTGTCTAGCGGGGAAAAGACCCAGTACTTC.

This chain links TRBV11-2 with TRBJ2-5; the D gene is possibly TRBD2 (5 bases). Germline V gene data show CDR1 as SGHAT and CDR2 as FQNNGV. The V end was cut by 1 base, the J end by 2 bases, with 14 bases between. The CDR3 is made up of 16 amino acids. The chain's CDR3 is CASSLGAGVGQETQYF. DNA of the CDR3: TGTGCCAGCAGCTTAGGAGCCGGGGTGGGGCAAGAGACCCAGTACTTC. Using reference TRBV11-2 and TRBJ2-5 for the parts outside the CDR3, the full variable domain is EAGVAQSPRYKIIEKRQSVAFWCNPISGHATLYWYQQILGQGPKLLIQFQNNGVVDDSQLPKDRFSAERLKGVDSTLKIQPAKLEDSAVYLCASSLGAGVGQETQYFGPGTRLLVL.